This note documents a single TCR beta chain sequence. This entry is derived from a study of blood T cell repertoires in COVID-19. Study details: The United States, Italy and Spain were the sources of the acute and convalescent COVID-19 samples. Nucleic acid was either cDNA or gDNA, and it came from T cells, B-cell-depleted T cells, or PBMCs.

As processed by the authors: Amplification of reference gene primers was used by the study to estimate nucleated cell counts. Only in-frame clones appear in the TCRdb table, and some are missing; sequencing was by immunoSEQ multiplex PCR. V, J and clone size were drawn from that table, and D and trimming were deduced from the DNA. The top ten hold 2% to 2.5% of the sample, which has fewer than 300,000 clones, approximately 87% seen once. This CDR3 spans 18 amino acids. The sequence was collected from a woman between 45 and 60 years old with acute or convalescent COVID-19. The chain couples TRBV1 to TRBJ2-3; the DNA was not compared with TRBD2, the D call given in the table. TRBV1 is reported as a pseudogene. Sequencing was performed on peripheral blood. CDR3 in amino acids: CTSSQEGLAGENSDTQYF. The CDR3, as DNA: TGCACCAGCAGCCAAGAGGGACTAGCGGGAGAAAACTCAGATACGCAGTATTTT.